Included here is one TCR beta chain sequence, with context. This sample stems from a study of CD8 T cells in ankylosing spondylitis. Per germline, CDR1 SQVTM and CDR2 ANQGSEA. The length of the CDR3 is 15 residues. Between the trimmed V and J ends, which lost 4 bases and 0 bases, there was a span of 12 bases. TCRdb used MiXCR to reprocess the 5' RACE reads, holding one entry per CDR3 protein. The sample has 250,000 to 300,000 distinct CDR3 sequences, 20% seen once. The sample comprised blood, either unsorted or a sorted T cell fraction (not recorded which). This chain joins TRBV29-1 and TRBJ2-2, with D possibly being TRBD1 (6 bases). This TCR was recovered from a male donor with ankylosing spondylitis or in good health (not recorded which). CDR3 bases: TGCAGCGTTGTCCAGGGGCCTACGAACACCGGGGAGCTGTTTTTT. Its protein is CSVVQGPTNTGELFF.